This T cell receptor (beta chain) was found in a study of T cell responses to AZD1222 COVID-19 vaccine. Study-level findings and limits: Baseline serostatus was positive in only a handful of AZD1222 recipients. No day 14 peak samples; only post-peak repertoires were characterized. Donors were largely white British and mainly female; clonal diversity was possibly underestimated.

The length of the CDR3 is 15 residues. Per the germline V gene, CDR1 is LNHDA and CDR2 is SQIVND (reference sequence). Trimming cost V 9 bases and J 2 bases, with 19 bases left between them. Assay used: immunoSEQ multiplex PCR; TCRdb lists only in-frame clones, some missing. The repertoire holds more than 140,000 clones, with just over 90% as singletons. Of note for this clone: The antigen is undetermined.

The chain uses TRBV19 and TRBJ1-2, with D unclear. Material: peripheral blood, obtained on day 0 of MenACWY control vaccination. The TCR originated in an adult in good health. The CDR3 region is CASYKAEDTNYGYTF. CDR3 sequence (DNA): TGTGCCAGCTACAAGGCGGAGGATACCAACTATGGCTACACCTTC. Filled out from reference TRBV19 and TRBJ1-2, the complete variable domain reads DGGITQSPKYLFRKEGQNVTLSCEQNLNHDAMYWYRQDPGQGLRLIYYSQIVNDFQKGDIAEGYSVSREKKESFPLTVTSAQKNPTAFYLCASYKAEDTNYGYTFGSGTRLTVV.